This TCR beta chain was sequenced for a study of shared clonotypes between healthy human individuals. The study, taken as a whole, reports: As a rule, naive subsets had a larger estimated richness than memory subsets. For naive CD4 cells, 5% to 6.5% of clonotypes were shared across four donors.

A note on this clone: Its antigen is unknown.

TCRdb's table, derived via immunoSEQ multiplex PCR, lists solely in-frame clones and lacks some. There are over a million clones in the sample; approximately 80% occur only once, and roughly 0.62% lies in the top ten. V shed 3 bases and J shed 10 bases, with 18 bases lying between them. The CDR3 runs to 15 residues. In germline, CDR1 is MGHDK, CDR2 SYGVNS. The sequence derives from a man aged 18 to 29 in good health. Some clones in this sample may be carry-over from other donors' samples. The sample was memory CD4+ T cells from PBMCs. Subset in this sample: CD45RA-negative fraction. This chain joins TRBV25-1 and TRBJ1-4; D unclear. The CDR3 bases are TGTGCCAGCAGTGATCCGGGCCCCCTTGGTGGAAAACTGTTTTTT. Translating it yields CASSDPGPLGGKLFF.